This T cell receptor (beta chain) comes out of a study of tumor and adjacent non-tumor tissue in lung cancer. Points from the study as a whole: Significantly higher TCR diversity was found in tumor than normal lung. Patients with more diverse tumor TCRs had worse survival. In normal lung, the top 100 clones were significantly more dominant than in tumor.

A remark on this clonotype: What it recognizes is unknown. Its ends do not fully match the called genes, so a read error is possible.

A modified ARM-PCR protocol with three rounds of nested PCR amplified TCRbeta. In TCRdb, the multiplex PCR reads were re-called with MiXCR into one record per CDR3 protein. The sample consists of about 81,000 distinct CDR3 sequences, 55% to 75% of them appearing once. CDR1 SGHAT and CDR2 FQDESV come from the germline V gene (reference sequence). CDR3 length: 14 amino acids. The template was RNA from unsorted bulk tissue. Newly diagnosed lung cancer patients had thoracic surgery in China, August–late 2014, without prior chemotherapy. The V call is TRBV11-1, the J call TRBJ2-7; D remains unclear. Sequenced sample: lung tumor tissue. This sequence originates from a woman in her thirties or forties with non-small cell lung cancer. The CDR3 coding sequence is TGTGCAAGCAGCTTAATGCTCGGCAACTACGAGCTGTACTTC. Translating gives CASSLMLGNYELYF.